These 15 T cell receptor beta chains came from one sample sequenced in a study of blood T cell repertoires in COVID-19 (dated by TCRdb to about 2020). Libraries were built with the immunoSEQ multiplex PCR assay. TCRdb holds this immuneACCESS table with in-frame rearrangements only. Some clones are missing; in checked studies, unresolved V genes explain under half, and the rest has no known cause. The sample contains 220,000 or so clones, around four fifths of them found a single time. Approximately 20% of the sample is taken by the ten largest. Material: peripheral blood. The source of these receptors is a young man with active or convalescent COVID-19.

The V and J genes are TRBV25-1 and TRBJ1-1, with D perhaps TRBD1 (5 bases). V dropped 2 bases and J dropped 11 bases, with 21 bases sitting between them. The CDR3 length is 15 residues. Germline V lookup: CDR1 MGHDK, CDR2 SYGVNS. CDR3 sequence (DNA): TGTGCCAGCAGTGAAGCCCTTCCTCCTCCAGGGCGGGCTTTCTTT. This translates into CASSEALPPPGRAFF.

The chain recombines TRBV11-2 with TRBJ2-7; 10 nucleotides match TRBD2. The junction had 7 bases not matched to a gene; V was cut back by 5 bases and J by 3 bases. The CDR3 extends over 15 amino acids. Germline loops: CDR1 SGHAT, CDR2 FQNNGV. The CDR3, as DNA: TGTGCCAGCAGCGTGCAGCGGGGGGGCAACTACGAGCAGTACTTC. Its translation: CASSVQRGGNYEQYF.

CDR3 in DNA: TGTGCCAGCAGCCAAAAACTGGGAGTCGCTGGGGCCAACGTCCTGACTTTC. Amino acid sequence: CASSQKLGVAGANVLTF. The rearrangement uses TRBV7-2 and TRBJ2-6; a possible D gene is TRBD2 (5 bases). CDR1 is SGHTA, CDR2 FQGNSA, per germline. The V and J ends lost 5 bases and 2 bases respectively, with 16 bases between them. This CDR3 is built from 17 residues.

The chain employs TRBV13 and TRBJ2-5, with 10 bases identical to TRBD1. Trimming took 2 bases from V and 14 from J; bases not matched to a gene: 5. Germline lookup yields CDR1 PRHDT and CDR2 FYEKMQ (reference sequence). This CDR3 contains 12 residues. CDR3 bases: TGTGCCAGCAGCTTACCCCGGGACAGGGGCTACTTC. It is translated as CASSLPRDRGYF.

The chain combines TRBV7-2 with TRBJ2-7; 11 bases map to TRBD2. Germline CDR1 reads SGHTA; CDR2 reads FQGNSA. Germline trimming cut 3 bases from V and 6 bases from J; bases unmatched to any gene: 4. This CDR3 has 14 residues. CDR3 DNA sequence: TGTGCCAGCAGCTTTAGCGGGGGGGCGCTCGAGCAGTACTTC. It codes for CASSFSGGALEQYF.

In its sample, this clone was seen a few times. This chain joins TRBV18 and TRBJ1-2; tentatively, D is TRBD1 (6 bases). CDR1 is KGHSH and CDR2 is LQKENI in the germline V gene. Trimming took off 2 bases at V and 8 bases at J, with 12 bases between the two ends. The CDR3 is made up of 13 amino acids. CDR3 in amino acids: CASSPSDSRGYTF. The CDR3, as DNA: TGTGCCAGCTCACCATCGGACAGTCGGGGCTACACCTTC.

This clone was recorded a few times. The chain employs TRBV3-1 (or the pseudogene TRBV3-2) and TRBJ1-6, with no clear D. The CDR3 totals 16 residues. Germline V gives CDR1 LGHDT, CDR2 YNNKEL (reference sequence). V lost 1 base, J lost 5 bases, and 12 bases lay in between. The CDR3 nucleotides read TGTGCCAGCAGCCAAGTTCCCGGGTTCAATAATTCACCCCTCCACTTT. It encodes CASSQVPGFNNSPLHF.

The chain couples TRBV6-5 to TRBJ1-6; the D is unclear. V lost 0 bases and J 6 bases, leaving 6 bases between the germline ends. The germline gives CDR1 MNHEY, CDR2 SVGAGI. This CDR3 has 14 residues. The DNA of the CDR3 is TGTGCCAGCAGTTACTCGGGCTCTAATTCACCCCTCCACTTT. The encoded protein is CASSYSGSNSPLHF.

The rearrangement joins TRBV27 to TRBJ2-7; possibly TRBD1 for D (7 bases). The CDR3 length is 14 residues. CDR1 and CDR2 from the germline V gene are MNHEY and SMNVEV (reference sequence). Trimming took off 5 bases at V and 3 bases at J, with 14 bases between the two ends. CDR3 residues: CASSRGTVGYEQYF. The CDR3 DNA sequence: TGTGCCAGCAGTCGGGGGACAGTTGGCTACGAGCAGTACTTC.

The V call is TRBV7-9, the J call TRBJ1-1, with no clear D. Per germline, CDR1 SEHNR and CDR2 FQNEAQ (reference sequence). This CDR3 is 13 amino acids long. The CDR3: CAGRKEGNTEAFF. The CDR3 coding sequence is TGTGCGGGGAGGAAGGAGGGTAACACTGAAGCTTTCTTT.

The sample holds a few counts of this clone. The chain is built from TRBV19 and TRBJ1-5; TRBD1 matches at 7 bases. Germline V gene lookup returns CDR1 LNHDA and CDR2 SQIVND (reference sequence). V was clipped by 5 bases and J by 0 bases; unmatched bases: 7. There are 16 residues in the CDR3. In DNA form, the CDR3 reads TGTGCCAGTAGTGTACAAGGACAGGCTAGCAATCAGCCCCAGCATTTT. Translated, it gives CASSVQGQASNQPQHF.

This sequence joins TRBV28 and TRBJ1-6; no firm D call. Per germline, CDR1 MDHEN and CDR2 SYDVKM. Trimming removed 7 bases at V and 9 bases at J, with 16 bases between. CDR3 length equals 14 residues. CDR3: CASNSASGASPLHF. The CDR3 DNA follows: TGTGCCAGCAACTCCGCCTCGGGTGCTTCACCCCTCCACTTT.

The chain employs TRBV15 and TRBJ1-2; possible D gene TRBD1, 6 bases. This CDR3 is built from 14 residues. V lost 7 bases to trimming and J lost 3 bases, with 15 bases between them. Looked up from germline, CDR1 is LNHNV and CDR2 is YYDKDF (reference sequence). The CDR3 reads CATKRLGGDYGYTF. CDR3 bases: TGTGCCACCAAGAGGCTAGGGGGGGACTATGGCTACACCTTC.

V and J are TRBV14 and TRBJ2-7; D unresolved. Germline-derived CDR1 and CDR2 are SGHDN and FVKESK. The length of the CDR3 is 15 residues. With 0 bases removed from V and 2 bases from J, the gap between germline ends came to 11 bases. CDR3 nucleotides: TGTGCCAGCAGCCAAGACCCGGTTTACGCCTACGAGCAGTACTTC. It specifies CASSQDPVYAYEQYF.

This rearrangement joins TRBV6-4 to TRBJ2-7; tentatively, D is TRBD1 (5 bases). The V gene lost 5 bases and the J gene lost 9 bases, with 23 bases spanning the gap. Looked up from germline, CDR1 is MRHNA and CDR2 is SNTAGT. CDR3 length equals 15 residues. In DNA form, the CDR3 reads TGTGCCAGCAGTCCAGTAGGGGTTTTTATCTACATGCAGTACTTC. The encoded protein is CASSPVGVFIYMQYF.